The source of this T cell receptor beta chain is a study of OX40 agonist ivuxolimab in advanced cancers. Some clones are missing from TCRdb's copy, which holds only in-frame ones; the method was immunoSEQ multiplex PCR. The table shows approximately 50,000 clones, with roughly 93% occurring only once. V lost 5 bases to trimming and J lost 1 base; unmatched junction nucleotides: 5. The CDR3 has 15 residues. Germline V CDR1 and CDR2: PRHDT, FYEKMQ (reference sequence). A note on this clone: Its antigen is not known.

Points from the study as a whole: Among expanded peripheral T cells, antigen specificity went undetermined. CD4+ and CD8+ blood T cells expanded clonally by week 6 at 0.1 to 3.0 mg/kg. Part of the nonresponder group also had normalized T-cell clonal expansion that was low.

The TCR comes from an adult with an advanced solid tumor such as melanoma, head and neck, liver or kidney cancer. Source: CD4+ or CD8+ T cells sorted from blood, taken in a trial of the OX40 agonist ivuxolimab. The genes are TRBV13 and TRBJ2-7; 10 bases agree with TRBD2. For the CDR3, the DNA is TGTGCCAGCAGCCTACGGACTAGCGGATCCTACGAGCAGTACTTC. Its protein product is CASSLRTSGSYEQYF.